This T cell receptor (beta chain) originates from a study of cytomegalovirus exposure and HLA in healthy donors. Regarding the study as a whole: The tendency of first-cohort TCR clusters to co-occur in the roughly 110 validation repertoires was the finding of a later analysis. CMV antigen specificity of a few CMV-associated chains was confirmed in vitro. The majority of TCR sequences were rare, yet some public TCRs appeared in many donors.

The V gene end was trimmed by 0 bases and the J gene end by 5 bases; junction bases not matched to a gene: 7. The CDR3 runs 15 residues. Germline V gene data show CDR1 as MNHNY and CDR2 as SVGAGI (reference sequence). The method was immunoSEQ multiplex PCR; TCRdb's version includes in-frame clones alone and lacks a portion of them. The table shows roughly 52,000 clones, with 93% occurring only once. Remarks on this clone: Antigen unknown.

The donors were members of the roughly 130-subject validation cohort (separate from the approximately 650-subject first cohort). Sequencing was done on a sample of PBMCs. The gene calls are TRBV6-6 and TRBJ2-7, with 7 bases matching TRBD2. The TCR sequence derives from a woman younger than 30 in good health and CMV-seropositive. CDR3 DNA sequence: TGTGCCAGCAGTTACTCGCGGGGGTACGGGGACGAGCAGTACTTC. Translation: CASSYSRGYGDEQYF.